This T cell receptor beta chain appears in the sequencing data of a study of blood T cell repertoires in COVID-19. About the research overall: Samples came from the United States, Italy and Spain, spanning acute and convalescent COVID-19.

Original processing notes: Nucleated cell number was recorded as an estimate derived from reference gene primer amplification. Sequenced by immunoSEQ multiplex PCR; TCRdb stores in-frame clones only, minus some. V and J calls and clone size are given by that table; D and trimming were obtained from the DNA. The sample shows 95,000 to 130,000 clones, 90% of them seen only once. The V gene's germline CDR1 is SGHAT and CDR2 FQNNGV. This CDR3 is 13 amino acids long. Trimming removed 2 bases from V and 7 bases from J; junction bases left unmatched: 2. Specimen: peripheral blood. This receptor was taken from a human donor with active COVID-19. The donor label of this sample is uncertain. This chain joins TRBV11-2 and TRBJ2-1; 7 bases match TRBD1. Here the CDR3 DNA reads TGTGCCAGCAGCTTAACAGGGGCGAATGAGCAGTTCTTC. It is translated as CASSLTGANEQFF. Based on the CDR3 plus reference TRBV11-2 and TRBJ2-1, the full variable domain is EAGVAQSPRYKIIEKRQSVAFWCNPISGHATLYWYQQILGQGPKLLIQFQNNGVVDDSQLPKDRFSAERLKGVDSTLKIQPAKLEDSAVYLCASSLTGANEQFFGPGTRLTVL.